This T cell receptor (beta chain) derives from a study of glioma-infiltrating T cells. On the study more broadly: Samples included WHO grade II oligodendrogliomas or astrocytomas and initial-diagnosis grade IV glioblastomas. Study-wide points: CDR3 overlap between tissue and blood was very small.

Using RNA template, CDR3s of TCR alpha and beta were amplified with iRepertoire arm-PCR. TCRdb reanalysed the multiplex PCR reads using MiXCR and keeps one entry per CDR3 protein. The data contain about 400,000 distinct CDR3 sequences, roughly 41% of them singletons. CDR1 and CDR2 (germline): SGHAT, FQDESV (reference sequence). The V gene end was trimmed by 3 bases and the J gene end by 9 bases; junction bases not matched to a gene: 6. The CDR3 sequence is 15 residues long. Details on this clonotype: The antigen remains unidentified.

The TCR originated in a human donor with low-grade glioma or glioblastoma, undergoing nonglioma brain surgery, or in good health (not recorded which). The chain has TRBV11-1 and TRBJ2-1, with TRBD2 identical over 12 bases. Sequenced input: glioma tissue, nonneoplastic brain tissue, or PBMCs (not recorded which). The CDR3 sequence: CASSFETSGRPEQFF. In nucleotides, the CDR3 is TGTGCCAGCAGCTTCGAGACTAGCGGGAGACCTGAGCAGTTCTTC. Looking up the rest from reference TRBV11-1 and TRBJ2-1 gives the full variable domain: EAEVAQSPRYKITEKSQAVAFWCDPISGHATLYWYRQILGQGPELLVQFQDESVVDDSQLPKDRFSAERLKGVDSTLKIQPAELGDSAMYLCASSFETSGRPEQFFGPGTRLTVL.